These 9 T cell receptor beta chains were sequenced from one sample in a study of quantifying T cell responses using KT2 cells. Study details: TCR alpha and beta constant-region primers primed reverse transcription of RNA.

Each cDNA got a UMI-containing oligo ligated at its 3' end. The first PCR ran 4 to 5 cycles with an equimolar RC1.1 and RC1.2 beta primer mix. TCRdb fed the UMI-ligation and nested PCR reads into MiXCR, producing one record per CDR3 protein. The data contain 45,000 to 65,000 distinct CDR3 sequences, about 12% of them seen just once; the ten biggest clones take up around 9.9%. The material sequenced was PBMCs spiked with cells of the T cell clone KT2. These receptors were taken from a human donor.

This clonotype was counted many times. The CDR3 DNA follows: TGCAGTGCACTAGACTACAATGAGCAGTTCTTC. It encodes CSALDYNEQFF. The genes are TRBV20-1 and TRBJ2-1, with D perhaps matching TRBD2 (5 bases). Germline CDR1 and CDR2: DFQATT and SNEGSKA (reference sequence). Trimming took off 6 bases at V and 3 bases at J, with 6 bases between the two ends. The CDR3 runs to 11 residues.

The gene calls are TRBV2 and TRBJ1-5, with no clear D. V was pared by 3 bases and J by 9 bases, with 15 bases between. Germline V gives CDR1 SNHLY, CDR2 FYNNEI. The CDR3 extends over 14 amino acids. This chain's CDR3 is CASSDQLLDWPQHF. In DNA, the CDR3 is TGTGCCAGCAGTGACCAATTACTGGACTGGCCCCAGCATTTT.

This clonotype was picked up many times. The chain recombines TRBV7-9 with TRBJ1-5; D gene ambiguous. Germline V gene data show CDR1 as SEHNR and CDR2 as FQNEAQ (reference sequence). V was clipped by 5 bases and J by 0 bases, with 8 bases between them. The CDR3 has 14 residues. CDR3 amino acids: CASSSQNSNQPQHF. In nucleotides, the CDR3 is TGTGCCAGCAGCAGTCAGAATAGCAATCAGCCCCAGCATTTT.

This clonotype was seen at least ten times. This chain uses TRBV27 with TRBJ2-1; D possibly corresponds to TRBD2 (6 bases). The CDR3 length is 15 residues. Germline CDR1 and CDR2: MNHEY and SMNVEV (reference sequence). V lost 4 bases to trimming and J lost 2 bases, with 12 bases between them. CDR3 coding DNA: TGTGCCAGCAGTTGCGGGACGGCCGCCTACAATGAGCAGTTCTTC. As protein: CASSCGTAAYNEQFF.

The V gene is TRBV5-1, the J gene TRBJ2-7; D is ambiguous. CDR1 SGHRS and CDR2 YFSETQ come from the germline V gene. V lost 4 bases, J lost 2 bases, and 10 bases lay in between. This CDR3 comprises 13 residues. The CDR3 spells CASSTGPTYEQYF. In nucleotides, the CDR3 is TGCGCCAGCAGCACCGGCCCAACCTACGAGCAGTACTTC.

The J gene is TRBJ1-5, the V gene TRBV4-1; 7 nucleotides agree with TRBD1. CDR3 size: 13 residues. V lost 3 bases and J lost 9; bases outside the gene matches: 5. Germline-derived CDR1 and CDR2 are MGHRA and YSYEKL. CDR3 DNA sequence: TGCGCCAGCAGCCAGGACAGGTCTATGCCCCAGCATTTT. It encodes CASSQDRSMPQHF.

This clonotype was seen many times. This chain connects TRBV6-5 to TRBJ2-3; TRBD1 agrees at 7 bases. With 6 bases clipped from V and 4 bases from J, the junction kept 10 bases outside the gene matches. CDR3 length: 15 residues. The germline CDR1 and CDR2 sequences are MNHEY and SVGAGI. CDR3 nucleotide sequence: TGTGCCAGCAGCCGGGGACAGTATAGCGCAGATACGCAGTATTTT. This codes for CASSRGQYSADTQYF.

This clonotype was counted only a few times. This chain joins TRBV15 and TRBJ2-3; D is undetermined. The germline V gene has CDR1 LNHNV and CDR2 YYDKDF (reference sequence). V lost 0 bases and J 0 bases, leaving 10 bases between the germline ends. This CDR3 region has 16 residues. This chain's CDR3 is CATSRDIGPSTDTQYF. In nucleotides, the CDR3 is TGTGCCACCAGCAGAGATATAGGGCCTAGCACAGATACGCAGTATTTT.

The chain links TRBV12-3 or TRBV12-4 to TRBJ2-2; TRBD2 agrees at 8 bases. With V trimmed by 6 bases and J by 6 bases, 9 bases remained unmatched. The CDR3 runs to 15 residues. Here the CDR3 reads CASRRPGLGAGELFF. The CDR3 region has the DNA TGTGCCAGCAGACGACCGGGACTAGGAGCCGGGGAGCTGTTTTTT.